A single T cell receptor (beta chain) is shown here with its context. This table comes from immunoSEQ multiplex PCR, and its TCRdb copy is limited to in-frame clones, with some not included. This sample has tens of thousands of clones, with around 89% found just once. Germline CDR1 is SGHTA and CDR2 is FQGTGA. The CDR3 totals 16 residues. The germline V and J ends were trimmed by 2 bases and 3 bases, with 16 bases remaining between them. The record originates from a study of T cell changes during pregnancy in multiple sclerosis. The sequence derives from a female donor in good health, enrolled as a control in a pregnancy study. This rearrangement joins TRBV7-3 to TRBJ1-1, with D hard to call. The sample in question was CD8+ T cells from peripheral blood mononuclear cells, obtained after pregnancy. Written as DNA, the CDR3 is TGTGCCAGCAGCTTAGTTTCGTATGGCCGGGACACTGAAGCTTTCTTT. It specifies CASSLVSYGRDTEAFF.